This TCR beta chain was recorded in a study of T-cell reconstitution after alpha-beta-depleted transplantation in children. With respect to this clonotype: Its antigen is as yet unknown. Sequence at one end of the junction differs from germline and may be a read error.

This CDR3 has 18 residues. Germline V CDR1 and CDR2: SGHAT, FQNNGV. Library preparation (for TCRbeta) was performed with unique molecular identifiers. TCRdb passed the PCR reads through MiXCR, listing each CDR3 protein once. This sample has about 980,000 distinct CDR3 sequences, with around 30% found just once. Study outcomes and limitations: Several hundred expanded graft clones reportedly supplied alpha-beta T cells about two months after transplant.

The chain combines TRBV11-2 with TRBJ1-4; maybe TRBD1 (5 bases). The TCR originated in a boy younger than two who had a stem cell transplant for SCID, so the T cells may come from the graft donor. The material was PBMCs, mostly from graft donor cells, obtained 360 days after TCRalphabeta/CD19-depleted stem cell transplant. The CDR3, as DNA: TGTGCCAGCAGCCCGGGCAGGGCCGGATCTTGGGGTAATGAAAAACAGTTTTTT. It is translated as CASSPGRAGSWGNEKQFF.